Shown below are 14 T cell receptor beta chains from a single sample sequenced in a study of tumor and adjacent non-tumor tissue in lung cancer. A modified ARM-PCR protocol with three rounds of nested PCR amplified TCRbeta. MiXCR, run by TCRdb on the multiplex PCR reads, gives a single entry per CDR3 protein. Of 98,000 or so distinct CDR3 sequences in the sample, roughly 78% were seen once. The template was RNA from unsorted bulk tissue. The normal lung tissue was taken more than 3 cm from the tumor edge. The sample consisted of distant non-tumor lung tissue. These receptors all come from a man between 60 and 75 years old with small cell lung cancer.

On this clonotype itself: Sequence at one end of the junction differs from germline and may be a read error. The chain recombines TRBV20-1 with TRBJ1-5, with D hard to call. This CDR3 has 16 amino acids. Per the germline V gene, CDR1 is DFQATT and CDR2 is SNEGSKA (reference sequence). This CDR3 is CNAEKAGFNSNQPQHF. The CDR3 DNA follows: TGCAATGCCGAGAAGGCAGGATTTAATAGCAATCAGCCTCAGCATTTT.

This chain's CDR3 is CASSLNNSEKLFF. The CDR3 DNA reads as TGTGCCAGCAGCCTGAATAATAGTGAAAAACTGTTTTTT. The V and J genes are TRBV4-2 and TRBJ1-4; D call uncertain. Germline CDR1 reads LGHNA; CDR2 reads YNFKEQ. V was cut by 4 bases and J by 7 bases, with 10 bases left in between. This CDR3 is 13 amino acids long.

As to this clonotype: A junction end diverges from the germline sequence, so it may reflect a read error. This CDR3 reads CATSFYGQWAEAFF. The CDR3 DNA sequence: TGTGCCACCAGTTTCTACGGACAGTGGGCAGAGGCTTTCTTT. The J gene is TRBJ1-1, the V gene TRBV6-6, with a possible D match to TRBD1 (6 bases). The germline CDR1 and CDR2 sequences are MNHNY and SVGAGI (reference sequence). The CDR3 is 14 amino acids.

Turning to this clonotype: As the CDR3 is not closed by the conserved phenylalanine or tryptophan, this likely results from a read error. CDR3 loop: CATGARAIEAFI. As DNA, the CDR3 is TGTGCTACCGGGGCAAGGGCCATCGAAGCTTTCATT. The chain carries TRBV6-5 and TRBJ1-1, with a possible D match to TRBD1 (5 bases). Germline V gene lookup returns CDR1 MNHEY and CDR2 SVGAGI. The CDR3 is 12 residues long.

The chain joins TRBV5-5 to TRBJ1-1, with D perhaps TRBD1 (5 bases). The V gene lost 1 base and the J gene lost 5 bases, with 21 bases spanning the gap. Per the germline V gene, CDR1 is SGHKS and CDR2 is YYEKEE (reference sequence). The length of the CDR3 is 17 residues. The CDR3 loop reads CASSLFILGRVKTEAFF. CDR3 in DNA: TGTGCCAGCAGCTTGTTTATCTTGGGACGAGTAAAGACTGAAGCTTTCTTT.

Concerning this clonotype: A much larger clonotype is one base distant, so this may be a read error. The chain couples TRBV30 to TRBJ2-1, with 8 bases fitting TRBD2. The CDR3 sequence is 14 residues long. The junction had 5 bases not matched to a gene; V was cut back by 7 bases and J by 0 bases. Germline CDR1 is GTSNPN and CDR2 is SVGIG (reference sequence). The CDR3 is CAYWSGSSYNEQFF. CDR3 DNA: TGTGCCTATTGGAGCGGGAGCTCCTACAATGAGCAGTTCTTC. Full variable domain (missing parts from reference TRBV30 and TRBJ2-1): SQTIHQWPATLVQPVGSPLSLECTVEGTSNPNLYWYRQAAGRGLQLLFYSVGIGQISSEVPQNLSASRPQDRQFILSSKKLLLSDSGFYLCAYWSGSSYNEQFFGPGTRLTVL.

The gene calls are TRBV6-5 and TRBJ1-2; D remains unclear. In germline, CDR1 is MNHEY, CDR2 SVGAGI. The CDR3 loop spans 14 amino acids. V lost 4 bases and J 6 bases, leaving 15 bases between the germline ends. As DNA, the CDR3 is TGTGCCAGCAGTTGTGTCGGGAGGGAAAATGGCTACACCTTC. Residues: CASSCVGRENGYTF.

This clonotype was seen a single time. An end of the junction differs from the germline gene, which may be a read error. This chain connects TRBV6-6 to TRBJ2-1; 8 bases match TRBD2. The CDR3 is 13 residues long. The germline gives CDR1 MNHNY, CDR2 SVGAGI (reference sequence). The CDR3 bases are TGTGCCAGCAGTTACACATCCGGGACTAGTGAGATCTTC. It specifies CASSYTSGTSEIF.

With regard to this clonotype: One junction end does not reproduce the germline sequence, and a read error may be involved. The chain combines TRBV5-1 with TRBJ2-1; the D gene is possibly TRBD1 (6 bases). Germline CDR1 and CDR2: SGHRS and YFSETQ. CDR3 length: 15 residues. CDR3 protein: CASSLDPGTYIEQFF. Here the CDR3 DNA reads TGCGCAAGCAGCTTGGATCCCGGGACATACATTGAGCAGTTCTTC.

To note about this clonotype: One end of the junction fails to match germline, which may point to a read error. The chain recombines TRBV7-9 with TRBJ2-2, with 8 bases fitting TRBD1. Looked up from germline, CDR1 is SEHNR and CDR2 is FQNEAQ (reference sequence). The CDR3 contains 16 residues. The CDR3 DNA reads TGTGCCAGCGGCTTCCAGACAGGGGTGAACACCGGGGAGCTGTTTTTT. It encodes CASGFQTGVNTGELFF.

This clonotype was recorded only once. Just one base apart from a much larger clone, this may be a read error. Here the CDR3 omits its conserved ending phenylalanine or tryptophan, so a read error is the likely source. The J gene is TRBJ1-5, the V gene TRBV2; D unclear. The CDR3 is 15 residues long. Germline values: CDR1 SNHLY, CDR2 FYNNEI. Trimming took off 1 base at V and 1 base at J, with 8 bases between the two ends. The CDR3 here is CASSEGSSSNQPQHY. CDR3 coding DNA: TGTGCCAGCAGTGAAGGCAGTTCGAGCAATCAGCCCCAGCATTAT.

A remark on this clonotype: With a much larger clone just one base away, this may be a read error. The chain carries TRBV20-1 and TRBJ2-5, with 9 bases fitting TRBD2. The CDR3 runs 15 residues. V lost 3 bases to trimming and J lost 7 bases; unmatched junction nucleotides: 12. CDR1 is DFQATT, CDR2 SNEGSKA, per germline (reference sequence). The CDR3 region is CSARSPASGMGTQYF. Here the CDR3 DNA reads TGCAGTGCTAGGTCGCCGGCTAGCGGGATGGGGACCCAGTACTTC.

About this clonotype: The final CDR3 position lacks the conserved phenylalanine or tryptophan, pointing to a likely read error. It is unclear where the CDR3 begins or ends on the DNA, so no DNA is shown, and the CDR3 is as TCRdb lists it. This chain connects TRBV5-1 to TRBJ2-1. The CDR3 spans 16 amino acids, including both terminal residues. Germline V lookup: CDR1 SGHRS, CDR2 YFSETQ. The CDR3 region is CASSLKQPSSYNEHFS.

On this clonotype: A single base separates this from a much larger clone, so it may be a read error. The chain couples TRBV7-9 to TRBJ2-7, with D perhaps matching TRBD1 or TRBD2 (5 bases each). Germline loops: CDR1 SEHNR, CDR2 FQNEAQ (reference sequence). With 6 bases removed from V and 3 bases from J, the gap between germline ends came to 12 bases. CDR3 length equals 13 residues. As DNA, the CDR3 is TGTGCCAGCAGGCCGGGAAGGGGCTACGAGCAGTACTTC. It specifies CASRPGRGYEQYF. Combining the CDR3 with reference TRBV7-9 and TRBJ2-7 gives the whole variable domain DTGVSQNPRHKITKRGQNVTFRCDPISEHNRLYWYRQTLGQGPEFLTYFQNEAQLEKSRLLSDRFSAERPKGSFSTLEIQRTEQGDSAMYLCASRPGRGYEQYFGPGTRLTVT.